The entry that follows covers one T cell receptor beta chain sequence. Mismatch with germline at one junction end may stem from a read error. TCRdb's copy holds only in-frame clones and misses some; the assay was immunoSEQ multiplex PCR. The sample includes about 100,000 clones, 92% of them seen just once. These data are taken from a study of T cell changes during pregnancy in multiple sclerosis. CDR3 length: 13 amino acids. Germline assignment: CDR1 MNHNS and CDR2 SASEGT. The specimen comprised peripheral blood, sampled after pregnancy. The chain links TRBV6-1 to TRBJ2-4; D possibly corresponds to TRBD2 (6 bases). This TCR derives from a female donor with multiple sclerosis, enrolled in a pregnancy study. The CDR3 region has the DNA TGTGCCAGCAGTGATGGGAGCCCGGGACGAAGCGGGTTC. Its protein product is CASSDGSPGRSGF.